These 19 T cell receptor beta chains originate from one sample sequenced in a study of graft-versus-host responses after intestinal transplantation. Produced via immunoSEQ multiplex PCR; TCRdb's table is partial and in-frame only. The table includes about 40,000 clones, approximately 95% detected once. The input for sequencing was PBMCs, taken 734 days after intestinal transplantation. The receptors shown here come from a human patient who received an intestinal transplant, so some T cells may come from the graft donor.

The chain carries TRBV11-2 and TRBJ2-7; 7 nucleotides line up with TRBD1. CDR3 size: 12 residues. V shed 5 bases and J 4 bases; nucleotides not matched to a gene: 2. Germline V gives CDR1 SGHAT, CDR2 FQNNGV. The CDR3 DNA follows: TGTGCCAGCAGCCGACAGGGATACGAGCAGTACTTC. Amino acid sequence: CASSRQGYEQYF.

V and J are TRBV29-1 and TRBJ2-5; D is unresolved. V shed 5 bases and J shed 1 base, with 5 bases lying between them. Germline-derived CDR1 and CDR2 are SQVTM and ANQGSEA. CDR3 length equals 11 residues. In nucleotides, the CDR3 is TGCAGCGTTCAAGTCCAAGAGACCCAGTACTTC. Translation: CSVQVQETQYF.

This chain links TRBV7-6 with TRBJ2-1; 8 bases map to TRBD1. V lost 5 bases and J lost 12; bases outside the gene matches: 9. Germline assignment: CDR1 SGHVS and CDR2 FNYEAQ. This CDR3 region has 13 residues. The DNA of the CDR3 is TGTGCCAGCAGCCTCGAGACAGGGGACCCGCAGTTCTTC. Translation: CASSLETGDPQFF. Variable domain in full (rest from reference TRBV7-6 and TRBJ2-1): GAGVSQSPRYKVTKRGQDVALRCDPISGHVSLYWYRQALGQGPEFLTYFNYEAQQDKSGLPNDRFSAERPEGSISTLTIQRTEQRDSAMYRCASSLETGDPQFFGPGTRLTVL.

This chain connects TRBV14 to TRBJ2-7, with 8 bases lining up with TRBD2. The CDR3 contains 13 residues. Germline CDR1 SGHDN, CDR2 FVKESK. V gave up 4 bases and J gave up 1 base; unmatched junction bases: 0. The CDR3 sequence is CASSLAGSYEQYF. DNA for the CDR3: TGTGCCAGCAGCCTAGCGGGGTCCTACGAGCAGTACTTC.

The rearrangement joins TRBV6-5 to TRBJ1-1; D call uncertain. V lost 0 bases to trimming and J lost 3 bases, with 8 bases between them. The CDR3 runs to 14 residues. Germline CDR1 MNHEY, CDR2 SVGAGI. For the CDR3, the DNA is TGTGCCAGCAGTTACTCTTGGAGAGACACTGAAGCTTTCTTT. It translates to CASSYSWRDTEAFF.

The chain combines TRBV5-4 with TRBJ1-2; no firm D call. Germline CDR1 is SGHNT and CDR2 is YYREEE (reference sequence). V lost 1 base and J 2 bases, leaving 12 bases between the germline ends. The CDR3 extends over 15 amino acids. CDR3 region: CASSLWQNPNYGYTF. The CDR3, as DNA: TGTGCCAGCAGCTTGTGGCAGAATCCAAACTATGGCTACACCTTC. The whole variable domain, remainder taken from reference TRBV5-4 and TRBJ1-2, is ETGVTQSPTHLIKTRGQQVTLRCSSQSGHNTVSWYQQALGQGPQFIFQYYREEENGRGNFPPRFSGLQFPNYSSELNVNALELDDSALYLCASSLWQNPNYGYTFGSGTRLTVV.

A single count supports this clone. This sequence joins TRBV28 and TRBJ2-1; 8 bases line up with TRBD2. This CDR3 is built from 14 residues. Germline V gene lookup returns CDR1 MDHEN and CDR2 SYDVKM. V trimming: 4 bases; J trimming: 7 bases; junction bases outside the gene matches: 6. In nucleotides, the CDR3 is TGTGCCAGCAGTTACGGGAGGGCCAAGAATGAGCAGTTCTTC. It yields the protein CASSYGRAKNEQFF.

The V gene is TRBV29-1, the J gene TRBJ2-1; D call uncertain. V lost 0 bases, J lost 6 bases, and 12 bases lay in between. The V gene's germline CDR1 is SQVTM and CDR2 ANQGSEA. The CDR3 has 14 amino acids. Written as DNA, the CDR3 is TGCAGCGTTGAAGATAGGCTCTACTCCAATGAGCAGTTCTTC. Protein product: CSVEDRLYSNEQFF.

The V call is TRBV5-4, the J call TRBJ1-2; 8 bases match TRBD1. There are 14 residues in the CDR3. Germline V CDR1 and CDR2: SGHNT, YYREEE (reference sequence). The V and J ends lost 0 bases and 2 bases, in that order; junction bases with no gene match: 0. CDR3 DNA sequence: TGTGCCAGCAGCTTGGACAGGGGGAACTATGGCTACACCTTC. This translates into CASSLDRGNYGYTF.

CDR3 region: CASSLDSGTSGYNEQFF. The CDR3 coding sequence is TGTGCCAGCAGCTTAGATTCCGGGACTAGCGGATACAATGAGCAGTTCTTC. The chain carries TRBV11-3 and TRBJ2-1; 11 bases are a match to TRBD2. The ends lost 0 bases at V and 4 bases at J; junction bases unmatched: 5. The CDR3 consists of 17 residues. The germline gives CDR1 SGHNT, CDR2 YENEEA.

This rearrangement joins TRBV6-5 to TRBJ1-5; 7 bases are a match to TRBD1. CDR3 length equals 13 residues. Germline V gives CDR1 MNHEY, CDR2 SVGAGI. The V segment lost 2 bases and the J segment 5 bases; nucleotides outside the gene matches: 0. This chain's CDR3 is CASSYTGDQPQHF. The CDR3 bases are TGTGCCAGCAGTTACACAGGGGATCAGCCCCAGCATTTT.

The chain combines TRBV15 with TRBJ1-5, with D hard to call. The CDR3 runs 16 residues. Deletions cut 2 bases from V and 1 base from J, with 12 bases between. From germline, CDR1 is LNHNV and CDR2 YYDKDF (reference sequence). The CDR3 spells CATSRPSGGSNQPQHF. The CDR3 bases are TGTGCCACCAGCAGACCTAGTGGAGGAAGCAATCAGCCCCAGCATTTT.

The rearrangement joins TRBV7-9 to TRBJ2-2; no definite D call. The CDR3 has 15 amino acids. Germline V gene lookup returns CDR1 SEHNR and CDR2 FQNEAQ (reference sequence). V lost 1 base, J lost 7 bases, and 13 bases lay in between. CDR3 in DNA: TGTGCCAGCAGCTTAGTTGAGACACCATACGGGGAGCTGTTTTTT. This gives the protein CASSLVETPYGELFF.

The rearrangement links TRBV15 to TRBJ2-3, with 10 bases that match TRBD1. This CDR3 spans 16 amino acids. Germline-derived CDR1 and CDR2 are LNHNV and YYDKDF (reference sequence). The trim removed 1 base at V and 4 bases at J, leaving 5 bases unmatched. The CDR3, as DNA: TGTGCCACCAGCAGAGGAATGACAGGGGGCCCAGATACGCAGTATTTT. Its protein product is CATSRGMTGGPDTQYF.

The chain has TRBV6-5 and TRBJ2-1; no reliable D call. The CDR3 extends over 11 amino acids. CDR1 MNHEY and CDR2 SVGAGI come from the germline V gene. V lost 2 bases and J 6 bases, leaving 2 bases between the germline ends. The CDR3 DNA sequence: TGTGCCAGCAGTTACGGCAATGAGCAGTTCTTC. As protein: CASSYGNEQFF.

The chain is built from TRBV6-5 and TRBJ1-1; perhaps TRBD1 as D (5 bases). Per germline, CDR1 MNHEY and CDR2 SVGAGI. Deletions cut 0 bases from V and 0 bases from J, with 8 bases between. This CDR3 region has 15 residues. CDR3 protein: CASSYSMGLNTEAFF. As DNA, the CDR3 is TGTGCCAGCAGTTACTCGATGGGGCTGAACACTGAAGCTTTCTTT.

This chain links TRBV13 with TRBJ2-2; tentatively, D is TRBD2 (6 bases). The CDR3 runs 15 residues. The germline gives CDR1 PRHDT, CDR2 FYEKMQ (reference sequence). V was shortened by 4 bases and J by 3 bases, with 12 bases between the two germline ends. The CDR3 nucleotides read TGTGCCAGCAGCTCCCTCGAGCGGGACACCGGGGAGCTGTTTTTT. Its translation is CASSSLERDTGELFF.

The rearrangement uses TRBV6-4 and TRBJ2-5; the D is unclear. Trimming shortened V by 9 bases and J by 1 base, and 12 bases separated the two germline ends. The germline V gene encodes CDR1 MRHNA and CDR2 SNTAGT. This CDR3 comprises 13 residues. CDR3 sequence (DNA): TGTGCCAGTCCCTCAGATTCCCAAGAGACCCAGTACTTC. Protein sequence: CASPSDSQETQYF.

This clone was observed once. J is TRBJ2-1 and V is TRBV19; 9 bases are shared with TRBD2. Looked up from germline, CDR1 is LNHDA and CDR2 is SQIVND (reference sequence). The CDR3 covers 15 residues. The ends lost 3 bases at V and 6 bases at J; junction bases unmatched: 6. The CDR3 DNA reads TGTGCCAGTAGTATGGGGGCGGGAGGGCTCAATGAGCAGTTCTTC. Translating gives CASSMGAGGLNEQFF.